In its sample, the clone carrying this T cell receptor (beta chain) was seen once. What it binds is unknown. The source of the sample is a study of cytomegalovirus exposure and HLA in healthy donors. Study conclusions and caveats: Earlier findings revealed that most TCR beta V segments proved productive either about 87% or about 30% of the time. A missense DCLRE1C variant was associated with V- and J-gene trimming of TCR beta chains in a later analysis, and an independent cohort replicated the association.

PCR involved 60 Vbeta and 13 Jbeta primers. This table comes from immunoSEQ multiplex PCR, and its TCRdb copy is limited to in-frame clones, with some not included. The data show roughly 230,000 clones, about 93% seen once. Sequenced sample: PBMCs. The source is a girl aged 2 to 10 in good health and CMV-seronegative.

The CDR3 loop is CASSRQDGQPQHF. CDR3 nucleotides: TGTGCCAGCAGTCGACAGGACGGTCAGCCCCAGCATTTT. This sequence joins TRBV5-6 and TRBJ1-5, with TRBD1 as a possible D gene (6 bases). V lost 5 bases, J lost 6 bases, and 12 bases lay in between. Germline loops: CDR1 SGHDT, CDR2 YYEEEE. The CDR3 runs 13 residues.